This T cell receptor beta chain was sequenced during a study of T cell responses to AZD1222 COVID-19 vaccine. CDR1 is SGHAT, CDR2 FQNNGV, per germline. V shed 1 base and J shed 5 bases, with 6 bases lying between them. This CDR3 comprises 13 residues. Repertoires were generated with immunoSEQ multiplex PCR, while TCRdb's copy carries only in-frame clones and drops some. The table has roughly 120,000 clones, about 89% seen once; the top ten hold roughly 6.9%. The genes are TRBV11-2 and TRBJ1-5; no firm D call. The sequencing used peripheral blood, collected on day 0 of AZD1222 vaccination. The source is an adult in good health. DNA for the CDR3: TGTGCCAGCAGCTTAGGTTCAGATCAGCCCCAGCATTTT. It yields the protein CASSLGSDQPQHF.